The next 27 T cell receptor beta chains were all read from a single sample in a study of blood T cell repertoires in COVID-19. Produced via immunoSEQ multiplex PCR; TCRdb's table is partial and in-frame only. The sample lists about 420,000 clones, approximately 90% occurring once. The sequencing input was peripheral blood. Receptor source: a man aged 18-30 years with COVID-19, enrolled during active disease.

V and J are TRBV7-9 and TRBJ2-1, with 7 bases matching TRBD1. Germline CDR1 reads SEHNR; CDR2 reads FQNEAQ (reference sequence). The V gene end was trimmed by 4 bases and the J gene end by 7 bases; junction bases not matched to a gene: 7. CDR3 length: 14 amino acids. This CDR3 reads CASSSPGGYNEQFF. In DNA form, the CDR3 reads TGTGCCAGCAGCTCACCAGGGGGTTATAATGAGCAGTTCTTC.

The chain couples TRBV30 to TRBJ2-1, with 7 positions matching TRBD2. The CDR3 spans 12 residues. V shed 0 bases and J 10 bases; nucleotides not matched to a gene: 3. Per germline, CDR1 GTSNPN and CDR2 SVGIG (reference sequence). This CDR3 is CAWSVLTSEQFF. As DNA, the CDR3 is TGTGCCTGGAGTGTACTGACTAGCGAGCAGTTCTTC.

This sequence joins TRBV18 and TRBJ2-1; possible D gene TRBD1, 6 bases. Trimming took 0 bases from V and 8 from J, leaving 11 bases between them. The germline gives CDR1 KGHSH, CDR2 LQKENI. The length of the CDR3 is 14 residues. In DNA, the CDR3 is TGTGCCAGCTCACCACCGGAACAGGGCTATGAGCAGTTCTTC. Its translation: CASSPPEQGYEQFF. Filled out from reference TRBV18 and TRBJ2-1, the complete variable domain reads NAGVMQNPRHLVRRRGQEARLRCSPMKGHSHVYWYRQLPEEGLKFMVYLQKENIIDESGMPKERFSAEFPKEGPSILRIQQVVRGDSAAYFCASSPPEQGYEQFFGPGTRLTVL.

This chain joins TRBV5-1 and TRBJ2-1; TRBD1 agrees at 7 bases. Germline V gene data show CDR1 as SGHRS and CDR2 as YFSETQ. This CDR3 has 14 amino acids. Trimming at V came to 4 bases and at J to 12 bases, leaving 13 bases not matched to a gene. DNA for the CDR3: TGCGCCAGCAGCCGGAGGACAGGCCCGGCTCTGCAGTTCTTC. Its protein is CASSRRTGPALQFF.

CDR3 nucleotides: TGTGCCAGCAGTTACCGTGAAAGTTGGGGCAGGAATGGCTACACCTTC. Translated, it gives CASSYRESWGRNGYTF. The chain joins TRBV6-5 to TRBJ1-2; the D gene is possibly TRBD1 (5 bases). Germline-derived CDR1 and CDR2 are MNHEY and SVGAGI. The V end lost 2 bases, the J end lost 6 bases, and 19 bases lay between the germline ends. The CDR3 extends over 16 amino acids.

The chain links TRBV9 to TRBJ2-7; 10 positions agree with TRBD2. Germline CDR1 and CDR2: SGDLS and YYNGEE. The CDR3 sequence is 15 residues long. The V gene end was trimmed by 2 bases and the J gene end by 4 bases; junction bases not matched to a gene: 6. The CDR3 nucleotides read TGTGCCAGCAGCGTCAATAGCGGGGGGATTTACGAGCAGTACTTC. The encoded protein is CASSVNSGGIYEQYF. The whole variable domain, remainder taken from reference TRBV9 and TRBJ2-7, is DSGVTQTPKHLITATGQRVTLRCSPRSGDLSVYWYQQSLDQGLQFLIQYYNGEERAKGNILERFSAQQFPDLHSELNLSSLELGDSALYFCASSVNSGGIYEQYFGPGTRLTVT.

This clone was seen a single time. This chain connects TRBV7-8 to TRBJ2-7; D ambiguous. The CDR3 consists of 12 residues. With 2 bases removed from V and 9 bases from J, the gap between germline ends came to 11 bases. Germline-derived CDR1 and CDR2 are SGHVS and FQNEAQ. The CDR3 protein is CASSLTQSGQYF. The CDR3 nucleotides are TGTGCCAGCAGCTTAACACAAAGTGGGCAGTACTTC.

The V call is TRBV5-1, the J call TRBJ2-5; TRBD2 agrees at 9 bases. Germline CDR1 SGHRS, CDR2 YFSETQ. With 6 bases clipped from V and 4 bases from J, the junction kept 13 bases outside the gene matches. CDR3 length: 16 amino acids. The CDR3 nucleotides are TGCGCCAGCACCGACCCTAGCGGGGTTGGAGGAGAGACCCAGTACTTC. This sequence encodes CASTDPSGVGGETQYF. Full variable domain (missing parts from reference TRBV5-1 and TRBJ2-5): KAGVTQTPRYLIKTRGQQVTLSCSPISGHRSVSWYQQTPGQGLQFLFEYFSETQRNKGNFPGRFSGRQFSNSRSEMNVSTLELGDSALYLCASTDPSGVGGETQYFGPGTRLLVL.

The chain links TRBV19 to TRBJ2-7; 10 bases fit TRBD2. CDR3 size: 13 residues. Germline CDR1 is LNHDA and CDR2 is SQIVND (reference sequence). The trim removed 4 bases at V and 7 bases at J, leaving 4 bases unmatched. CDR3 sequence reads: CASSTGLAREQYF. The CDR3 DNA is TGTGCCAGTAGTACGGGACTAGCGAGGGAGCAGTACTTC.

V and J are TRBV11-1 and TRBJ2-3; D not resolved. Deletions cut 0 bases from V and 0 bases from J, with 4 bases between. CDR3 size: 14 residues. CDR1 is SGHAT and CDR2 is FQDESV in the germline V gene (reference sequence). CDR3 DNA sequence: TGTGCCAGCAGCTTAGCGACAAGCACAGATACGCAGTATTTT. Translating it yields CASSLATSTDTQYF.

This chain joins TRBV6-6 and TRBJ1-3; TRBD1 matches 7 bases. The CDR3 consists of 19 residues. The ends lost 6 bases at V and 1 base at J; junction bases unmatched: 18. In germline, CDR1 is MNHNY, CDR2 SVGAGI (reference sequence). For the CDR3, the DNA is TGTGCCAGCAGCTTACATGGGGGCGGGACAGTAGCATCTGGAAACACCATATATTTT. Residues: CASSLHGGGTVASGNTIYF.

The chain links TRBV11-2 to TRBJ1-3, with D unclear. The CDR3 is 17 amino acids. Germline V gene sequence: CDR1 SGHAT, CDR2 FQNNGV. V gave up 0 bases and J gave up 1 base, with 13 bases separating them. For the CDR3, the DNA is TGTGCCAGCAGCTTAGAGACGTTGAGGTTATCTGGAAACACCATATATTTT. It translates to CASSLETLRLSGNTIYF.

This clone was detected only a few times. This chain connects TRBV4-2 to TRBJ2-5, with D perhaps TRBD1 (6 bases). V shed 3 bases and J shed 5 bases, with 10 bases lying between them. The CDR3 has 13 residues. CDR1 and CDR2 (germline): LGHNA, YNFKEQ. CDR3 sequence reads: CASSQGAWETQYF. For the CDR3, the DNA is TGTGCCAGCAGCCAGGGGGCCTGGGAGACCCAGTACTTC.

This chain joins TRBV7-9 and TRBJ2-2, with 9 bases that match TRBD2. The CDR3 loop spans 17 amino acids. V was pared by 3 bases and J by 0 bases, with 5 bases of the junction left unmatched. The germline V gene encodes CDR1 SEHNR and CDR2 FQNEAQ (reference sequence). The CDR3 spells CASSFGASGANTGELFF. DNA for the CDR3: TGTGCCAGCAGCTTTGGGGCTAGCGGGGCGAACACCGGGGAGCTGTTTTTT.

The V call is TRBV6-4, the J call TRBJ1-1; 8 bases map to TRBD1. Germline lookup yields CDR1 MRHNA and CDR2 SNTAGT. The V gene end was trimmed by 6 bases and the J gene end by 4 bases; junction bases not matched to a gene: 7. The CDR3 covers 14 residues. CDR3 nucleotides: TGTGCCAGCAGCTCAGGGGGCTCGGGCACTGAAGCTTTCTTT. Protein: CASSSGGSGTEAFF.

The sample holds one count of this clone. The chain employs TRBV5-6 and TRBJ2-5, with TRBD1 as a possible D gene (5 bases). V dropped 0 bases and J dropped 5 bases, with 14 bases sitting between them. This CDR3 contains 15 residues. The germline V gene encodes CDR1 SGHDT and CDR2 YYEEEE. The CDR3: CASSLARRGRETQYF. The CDR3 coding sequence is TGTGCCAGCAGCTTGGCGCGTAGGGGCAGGGAGACCCAGTACTTC.

V usage is TRBV5-4 and J usage is TRBJ2-3; tentative D call: TRBD2 (6 bases). This CDR3 is built from 11 residues. Trimming pared 4 bases from V and 6 bases from J, leaving 6 bases between. The germline gives CDR1 SGHNT, CDR2 YYREEE (reference sequence). DNA for the CDR3: TGTGCCAGCAGCCGGGAGGATACGCAGTATTTT. Translation: CASSREDTQYF.

This chain connects TRBV18 to TRBJ2-2; TRBD2 is a possible D gene (5 bases). Deletions cut 2 bases from V and 4 bases from J, with 14 bases between. The CDR3 is made up of 16 amino acids. CDR1 is KGHSH and CDR2 is LQKENI in the germline V gene. The CDR3 DNA follows: TGTGCCAGCTCACCAATTGCCGACGGACTCACCGGGGAGCTGTTTTTT. Its translation is CASSPIADGLTGELFF.

The CDR3 reads CASSPGDSGANVLTF. CDR3 DNA: TGCGCCAGCAGCCCCGGGGATTCTGGGGCCAACGTCCTGACTTTC. This chain connects TRBV5-1 to TRBJ2-6; D possibly corresponds to TRBD2 (5 bases). Germline lookup yields CDR1 SGHRS and CDR2 YFSETQ. CDR3 length: 15 amino acids. The V end was cut by 4 bases, the J end by 1 base, with 9 bases between.

Note on this clone: One end of the junction fails to match germline, which may point to a read error. This chain connects TRBV15 to TRBJ2-2; D unresolved. CDR1 LNHNV and CDR2 YYDKDF come from the germline V gene (reference sequence). The CDR3 is 14 residues long. The CDR3 loop is CATSRIGSAGELFF. CDR3 bases: TGTGCCACTAGCAGGATCGGGTCAGCCGGGGAGCTGTTTTTT.

V usage is TRBV5-4 and J usage is TRBJ2-7, with D possibly TRBD1 on 6 matching bases. The CDR3 extends over 14 amino acids. Germline-derived CDR1 and CDR2 are SGHNT and YYREEE (reference sequence). Trimming shortened V by 0 bases and J by 2 bases, and 9 bases separated the two germline ends. CDR3 coding DNA: TGTGCCAGCAGCTTGGGGGGGACAACCTACGAGCAGTACTTC. Its protein is CASSLGGTTYEQYF.

This clone appeared a single time. This chain joins TRBV20-1 and TRBJ2-5, with a weak D call TRBD2 (5 bases). CDR3 length: 11 residues. Germline V gene lookup returns CDR1 DFQATT and CDR2 SNEGSKA (reference sequence). The ends were cut back, 6 bases at V and 1 base at J, with 6 bases in the middle. Here the CDR3 DNA reads TGCAGTGCCGCGGGCCAAGAGACCCAGTACTTC. It encodes CSAAGQETQYF.

This clone was counted once. The chain is built from TRBV18 and TRBJ2-7; 8 bases are shared with TRBD2. Germline loops: CDR1 KGHSH, CDR2 LQKENI. The CDR3 sequence is 16 residues long. The trim removed 3 bases at V and 3 bases at J, leaving 10 bases unmatched. CDR3 sequence reads: CASSPLSGSINYEQYF. The CDR3 nucleotides read TGTGCCAGCTCACCCCTCAGCGGGAGTATTAACTACGAGCAGTACTTC.

The V and J genes are TRBV12-3 or TRBV12-4 and TRBJ2-7; 8 nucleotides align to TRBD1. The V segment lost 10 bases and the J segment 4 bases; nucleotides outside the gene matches: 6. The CDR3 has 12 residues. CDR3 protein: CATSTGAYEQYF. CDR3 DNA: TGTGCCACGTCGACAGGGGCATACGAGCAGTACTTC.

CDR3 amino acids: CAWSRGTRTRGNTGELFF. Here the CDR3 DNA reads TGTGCCTGGAGTAGAGGGACTCGGACTAGGGGGAACACCGGGGAGCTGTTTTTT. The chain recombines TRBV30 with TRBJ2-2; 7 nucleotides match TRBD2. Germline loops: CDR1 GTSNPN, CDR2 SVGIG (reference sequence). Trimming at V came to 2 bases and at J to 1 base, leaving 13 bases not matched to a gene. The CDR3 runs 18 residues.

The J gene is TRBJ2-7, the V gene TRBV5-8; TRBD2 is a possible D gene (7 bases). CDR3 length equals 17 residues. V was pared by 7 bases and J by 5 bases, with 28 bases between. Germline CDR1 reads SGHTS; CDR2 reads YDEGEE. The CDR3, as DNA: TGTGCCAGCCCCCTCATCAAGGGGGGGTTGGATTTGGACGAGCAGTACTTC. It translates to CASPLIKGGLDLDEQYF.

The chain is built from TRBV24-1 and TRBJ2-1; 11 positions agree with TRBD2. The J segment lost 6 bases and the V segment lost 3 bases, leaving 3 bases of the junction unmatched. This CDR3 spans 15 amino acids. Germline V lookup: CDR1 KGHDR, CDR2 SFDVKD. CDR3 sequence reads: CATSDAGTSGNEQFF. For the CDR3, the DNA is TGTGCCACCAGTGATGCCGGGACTAGCGGCAATGAGCAGTTCTTC.